This TCR beta chain emerged from a study of blood T cell repertoires in COVID-19. Assay used: immunoSEQ multiplex PCR; TCRdb lists only in-frame clones, some missing. The sample has 45,000 to 70,000 clones, roughly 78% seen once. Only a few counts were recorded for this clone. The germline gives CDR1 MNHEY, CDR2 SVGAGI. This CDR3 contains 14 residues. V dropped 5 bases and J dropped 4 bases, with 12 bases sitting between them. V is TRBV6-5 and J is TRBJ2-1; D is possibly TRBD2 (6 bases). The sample consisted of peripheral blood. The source of this sequence is a woman aged 80 or over with acute or convalescent COVID-19. The CDR3 nucleotides read TGTGCCAGCAGTCAGCGGGCGGGGTACAATGAGCAGTTCTTC. Translation: CASSQRAGYNEQFF.